Listed below are T cell receptor beta chains from one sample, sequenced in a study of T cell repertoires in cytomegalovirus infection. In TCRdb, the reads were re-called with MiXCR into one record per CDR3 protein. The sample lists 300,000 to 400,000 distinct CDR3 sequences; roughly 20% were seen once. The sample was PBMCs. Receptors were obtained from a human donor in good health (CMV status not recorded). Some clones in this sample may be carry-over from other donors' samples. CDR3s include the opening cysteine and the closing phenylalanine or tryptophan. D genes are given only for firm matches. Some rows have no size entry. The others give once, few or many, or a class for an expanded clone.

TRBJ2-5,-,TRBV2,-,CASSEWRETQYF,TGTGCCAGCAGTGAATGGCGCGAGACCCAGTACTTC
TRBJ2-1,-,TRBV12-3/TRBV12-4,many,CASSLTGEQFF,TGTGCCAGCAGTTTAACGGGGGAGCAGTTCTTC
TRBJ1-6,TRBD1,TRBV20-1,-,CSARFPGQGSSPLHF,TGCAGTGCTAGGTTCCCGGGACAGGGATCATCACCCCTCCACTTT
TRBJ1-1,-,TRBV18,-,CASSPPSAQDTEAFF,TGTGCCAGCTCACCCCCCTCCGCGCAGGACACTGAAGCTTTCTTT
TRBJ1-6,-,TRBV28,many,CASSDPGNDNSPLHF,TGTGCCAGCAGTGACCCAGGGAATGATAATTCACCCCTCCACTTT
TRBJ2-3,-,TRBV4-1,-,CASSQNRRTDTQYF,TGCGCCAGCAGCCAAAATCGAAGGACAGATACGCAGTATTTT
TRBJ1-5,-,TRBV28,few,CATRGVGQPQHF,TGTGCCACCAGGGGTGTGGGTCAGCCCCAGCATTTT
TRBJ2-7,-,TRBV7-2,-,CASSSTRSADFYEQYF,TGTGCCAGCAGCTCTACCCGGTCGGCTGACTTCTACGAGCAGTACTTC
TRBJ2-5,-,TRBV5-4,-,CASSLGPPGLGETQYF,TGTGCCAGCAGCTTGGGACCCCCTGGGCTTGGGGAGACCCAGTACTTC
TRBJ2-7,-,TRBV7-9,many,CASSSSSAVVAQYTLIYEQYF,TGTGCCAGCAGCTCCTCATCGGCAGTAGTGGCTCAATACACCCTAATCTACGAGCAGTACTTC
TRBJ2-7,-,TRBV7-2,many,CASSLERRGSEQYF,TGTGCCAGCAGCTTAGAGCGACGAGGATCCGAGCAGTACTTC
TRBJ2-2,-,TRBV20-1,few,CSARKWAGVSGELFF,TGCAGTGCTAGGAAATGGGCAGGGGTGAGCGGGGAGCTGTTTTTT
TRBJ1-6,-,TRBV20-1,-,CSALRGVRSPLHF,TGCAGTGCCCTGCGTGGGGTTCGTTCACCCCTCCACTTT
TRBJ1-5,-,TRBV12-3/TRBV12-4,many,CASSLFGSNQPQHF,TGTGCCAGCAGTTTGTTCGGGAGCAATCAGCCCCAGCATTTT
TRBJ1-2,-,TRBV6-5,-,CASSYSLGAEGRIYGYTF,TGTGCCAGCAGTTACTCCCTCGGCGCCGAGGGGAGAATTTATGGCTACACCTTC
TRBJ2-5,-,TRBV12-3/TRBV12-4,many,CASSLTGSGTQYF,TGTGCCAGCAGCTTGACAGGTTCTGGGACCCAGTACTTC
TRBJ2-7,TRBD1,TRBV28,-,CASSLPLTGENEQYF,TGTGCCAGCAGTTTACCCCTGACAGGGGAGAATGAGCAGTACTTC
TRBJ1-1,-,TRBV28,few,CASSLRQKNTEAFF,TGTGCCAGCAGTTTAAGACAGAAGAACACTGAAGCTTTCTTT
TRBJ2-1,TRBD2,TRBV9,-,CASSVGGWGGEQFF,TGTGCCAGCAGCGTAGGAGGCTGGGGAGGGGAGCAGTTCTTC
TRBJ1-5,TRBD1,TRBV7-6,many,CASSLGGTGVQPQHF,TGTGCCAGCAGCTTAGGAGGGACAGGGGTGCAGCCCCAGCATTTT
TRBJ1-1,TRBD1,TRBV7-8,-,CASSRDRGPVTEAFF,TGTGCCAGCAGCCGGGACAGGGGGCCGGTTACTGAAGCTTTCTTT
TRBJ2-3,TRBD2,TRBV29-1,-,CSVEPGLAGGTDTQYF,TGCAGCGTTGAGCCGGGACTAGCGGGGGGCACAGATACGCAGTATTTT
TRBJ2-7,TRBD1,TRBV7-2,many,CASRRGTGPSEQYF,TGTGCCAGTAGGCGAGGGACAGGCCCTTCCGAGCAGTACTTC
TRBJ1-6,-,TRBV6-1,-,CASNREGLYNSPLHF,TGTGCCAGTAACCGGGAGGGGCTTTATAATTCACCCCTCCACTTT
TRBJ2-1,TRBD1,TRBV7-2,many,CASSSTGITYNEQFF,TGTGCCAGCAGTTCGACAGGGATTACCTACAATGAGCAGTTCTTC
TRBJ1-1,-,TRBV11-2,many,CASSFVKANTEAFF,TGTGCCAGCAGCTTCGTAAAGGCGAACACTGAAGCTTTCTTT
TRBJ2-2,-,TRBV12-3/TRBV12-4,many,CASNDRGPTGELFF,TGTGCCAGCAACGATAGAGGACCCACCGGGGAGCTGTTTTTT